The next 20 T cell receptor beta chains were all read from a single sample in a study of control samples from healthy donors and cancer patients. Measured with immunoSEQ multiplex PCR; TCRdb has only the in-frame clones, and not every one. Of 200,000 or so clones in the sample, just under 95% were seen once. Sequences were obtained from blood. The receptors come from a man aged 50 to 59 in good health.

The rearrangement joins TRBV18 to TRBJ2-5, with 8 bases matching TRBD2. J was trimmed by 0 bases and V by 6 bases; bases with no gene match: 0. CDR3 length: 13 amino acids. Germline V gene data show CDR1 as KGHSH and CDR2 as LQKENI. DNA for the CDR3: TGTGCCAGCTCCGGGGGGGACCAAGAGACCCAGTACTTC. Translation: CASSGGDQETQYF.

The chain links TRBV3-1 (or the pseudogene TRBV3-2) to TRBJ2-7; 8 bases are shared with TRBD2. Germline CDR1 is LGHDT and CDR2 is YNNKEL (reference sequence). With 0 bases clipped from V and 1 base from J, the junction kept 2 bases outside the gene matches. CDR3 size: 15 residues. This CDR3 is CASSQEGLGSYEQYF. The DNA for the CDR3 is TGTGCCAGCAGCCAAGAGGGACTAGGATCCTACGAGCAGTACTTC.

The chain is built from TRBV6-4 and TRBJ1-2; D is unresolved. This CDR3 has 12 amino acids. CDR1 and CDR2 (germline): MRHNA, SNTAGT. V was trimmed by 2 bases and J by 4 bases, leaving 5 bases between them. CDR3 residues: CASSDRGYGYTF. Here the CDR3 DNA reads TGTGCCAGCAGTGACCGGGGCTATGGCTACACCTTC.

This chain connects TRBV28 to TRBJ1-4, with a weak D call TRBD1 (6 bases). Trimming stripped 10 bases from V and 8 bases from J, with 14 bases between. The CDR3 is 12 residues long. Germline V CDR1 and CDR2: MDHEN, SYDVKM. CDR3 DNA sequence: TGTGCCATCTTACTGACAGGAGAAAAACTGTTTTTT. Protein sequence: CAILLTGEKLFF.

This clone was observed once. This chain connects TRBV2 to TRBJ2-7, with D tentatively TRBD1 (6 bases). The germline V and J ends were trimmed by 8 bases and 0 bases, with 14 bases remaining between them. Germline V CDR1 and CDR2: SNHLY, FYNNEI. The CDR3 runs 14 residues. This CDR3 reads CASCPDSYSYEQYF. For the CDR3, the DNA is TGTGCCAGCTGCCCGGACAGCTACTCCTACGAGCAGTACTTC. The whole variable domain, filled in from reference TRBV2 and TRBJ2-7, reads EPEVTQTPSHQVTQMGQEVILRCVPISNHLYFYWYRQILGQKVEFLVSFYNNEISEKSEIFDDQFSVERPDGSNFTLKIRSTKLEDSAMYFCASCPDSYSYEQYFGPGTRLTVT.

The gene calls are TRBV6-5 and TRBJ2-1, with D maybe TRBD2 (6 bases). Germline CDR1 and CDR2: MNHEY and SVGAGI. The V gene lost 4 bases and the J gene lost 0 bases, with 13 bases spanning the gap. This CDR3 spans 16 amino acids. CDR3: CASSSPGASSYNEQFF. DNA for the CDR3: TGTGCCAGCAGTTCTCCGGGAGCCAGCTCCTACAATGAGCAGTTCTTC.

V is TRBV24-1 and J is TRBJ1-2; 7 positions match TRBD1. Germline V gene lookup returns CDR1 KGHDR and CDR2 SFDVKD. The ends lost 3 bases at V and 4 bases at J; junction bases unmatched: 4. CDR3 length equals 14 residues. CDR3 residues: CATSDQGQIYGYTF. CDR3 sequence (DNA): TGTGCCACCAGTGATCAGGGACAGATCTATGGCTACACCTTC.

This clone is a singleton in its sample. This chain uses TRBV14 with TRBJ1-6; 10 nucleotides match TRBD1. The junction had 0 bases not matched to a gene; V was cut back by 3 bases and J by 7 bases. Germline CDR1 SGHDN, CDR2 FVKESK. The CDR3 contains 14 residues. CDR3 amino acids: CASSQGQGNSPLHF. The CDR3 region has the DNA TGTGCCAGCAGCCAGGGACAGGGGAATTCACCCCTCCACTTT.

The J gene is TRBJ1-1, the V gene TRBV5-4, with D possibly matching TRBD1 (6 bases). CDR3 length equals 14 residues. V shed 3 bases and J shed 1 base, with 10 bases lying between them. Looked up from germline, CDR1 is SGHNT and CDR2 is YYREEE (reference sequence). The chain's CDR3 is CASSSRGENTEAFF. The CDR3 nucleotides are TGTGCCAGCAGCTCCAGGGGTGAGAACACTGAAGCTTTCTTT.

This rearrangement joins TRBV6-5 to TRBJ1-2; 8 nucleotides align to TRBD1. The CDR3 sequence is 14 residues long. The germline CDR1 and CDR2 sequences are MNHEY and SVGAGI. V shed 6 bases and J 9 bases; nucleotides not matched to a gene: 12. Here the CDR3 reads CASRKPDRVGSYTF. The CDR3 DNA follows: TGTGCCAGCAGAAAACCGGACAGGGTGGGTAGCTACACCTTC.

The rearrangement joins TRBV5-1 to TRBJ1-2, with unresolved D. The CDR3 covers 13 residues. Trimming pared 2 bases from V and 5 bases from J, leaving 10 bases between. Germline-derived CDR1 and CDR2 are SGHRS and YFSETQ. The CDR3: CASSFEGWYGYTF. CDR3 DNA: TGCGCCAGCAGCTTCGAGGGCTGGTATGGCTACACCTTC.

V and J are TRBV10-1 and TRBJ1-2; 10 positions match TRBD1. V was pared by 0 bases and J by 1 base, with 8 bases of the junction left unmatched. CDR1 and CDR2 (germline): WNHNN, SYGVQD (reference sequence). This CDR3 comprises 18 residues. CDR3 nucleotides: TGCGCCAGCAGTGAGTCTGCCCTCGGGACAGGGGATAACTATGGCTACACCTTC. It yields the protein CASSESALGTGDNYGYTF.

The rearrangement uses TRBV5-1 and TRBJ1-1; TRBD1 aligns across 7 bases. CDR1 and CDR2 (germline): SGHRS, YFSETQ. J lost 1 base, V lost 2 bases, and 2 bases had no gene match. The CDR3 is made up of 14 amino acids. As DNA, the CDR3 is TGCGCCAGCAGCTTACAGGGGACGAACACTGAAGCTTTCTTT. Protein: CASSLQGTNTEAFF. Complete variable domain (other parts from reference TRBV5-1 and TRBJ1-1): KAGVTQTPRYLIKTRGQQVTLSCSPISGHRSVSWYQQTPGQGLQFLFEYFSETQRNKGNFPGRFSGRQFSNSRSEMNVSTLELGDSALYLCASSLQGTNTEAFFGQGTRLTVV.

This chain connects TRBV18 to TRBJ2-2, with unresolved D. V lost 2 bases, J lost 6 bases, and 10 bases lay in between. CDR1 is KGHSH, CDR2 LQKENI, per germline. This CDR3 region has 14 residues. The CDR3 sequence: CASSPSAVPGELFF. The CDR3 nucleotides read TGTGCCAGCTCACCATCGGCGGTTCCCGGGGAGCTGTTTTTT.

The rearrangement joins TRBV5-5 to TRBJ2-1, with D hard to call. Germline V CDR1 and CDR2: SGHKS, YYEKEE (reference sequence). The germline V and J ends were trimmed by 2 bases and 13 bases, with 13 bases remaining between them. This CDR3 spans 12 amino acids. CDR3 DNA: TGTGCCAGCAGCTTATCTAGACAAGTTCAGTTCTTC. Translated, it gives CASSLSRQVQFF.

The rearrangement links TRBV19 to TRBJ2-3; 8 bases fit TRBD2. Germline V CDR1 and CDR2: LNHDA, SQIVND (reference sequence). The CDR3 has 16 amino acids. V shed 6 bases and J 6 bases; nucleotides not matched to a gene: 14. DNA of the CDR3: TGTGCCAGTAGGTTAGGTATCGGCGGGGGGATCGATACGCAGTATTTT. This sequence encodes CASRLGIGGGIDTQYF.

V usage is TRBV6-1 and J usage is TRBJ2-2; 7 nucleotides agree with TRBD1. The CDR3 loop spans 15 amino acids. Germline values: CDR1 MNHNS, CDR2 SASEGT. Losses at the gene ends were 1 base for V and 4 bases for J; bases not matched to a gene: 3. Here the CDR3 DNA reads TGTGCCAGCAGTGAAGACAGGGGCGCCACCGGGGAGCTGTTTTTT. Residues: CASSEDRGATGELFF.

This chain links TRBV6-1 with TRBJ1-3; possibly TRBD1 for D (6 bases). The V end lost 3 bases, the J end lost 2 bases, and 11 bases lay between the germline ends. The CDR3 is 15 residues long. CDR1 is MNHNS, CDR2 SASEGT, per germline. CDR3 residues: CASSEQGTPGNTIYF. CDR3 in DNA: TGTGCCAGCAGTGAGCAGGGGACTCCTGGAAACACCATATATTTT.

In this sample, this clone turned up once. The chain joins TRBV28 to TRBJ1-1, with D perhaps TRBD1 (5 bases). CDR1 and CDR2 (germline): MDHEN, SYDVKM. The CDR3 length is 15 residues. V was shortened by 6 bases and J by 5 bases, with 19 bases between the two germline ends. In DNA form, the CDR3 reads TGTGCCAGCAGCTTAGCTCCAGGGAGAAAAACTGAAGCTTTCTTT. This codes for CASSLAPGRKTEAFF. Variable domain in full (rest from reference TRBV28 and TRBJ1-1): DVKVTQSSRYLVKRTGEKVFLECVQDMDHENMFWYRQDPGLGLRLIYFSYDVKMKEKGDIPEGYSVSREKKERFSLILESASTNQTSMYLCASSLAPGRKTEAFFGQGTRLTVV.

The chain couples TRBV9 to TRBJ2-1; 7 bases line up with TRBD2. J was trimmed by 2 bases and V by 0 bases; bases with no gene match: 2. The CDR3 covers 15 residues. CDR1 and CDR2 (germline): SGDLS, YYNGEE. CDR3 in amino acids: CASSVVAGAYNEQFF. The CDR3 nucleotides are TGTGCCAGCAGCGTAGTAGCGGGCGCCTACAATGAGCAGTTCTTC.